This record looks at one T cell receptor beta chain sequence and its context. Its matching antigen is unknown. The CDR3 extends over 15 amino acids. Trimming cost V 1 base and J 3 bases, with 9 bases left between them. Germline V gives CDR1 LNHDA, CDR2 SQIVND (reference sequence). In building TCR beta libraries, iRepertoire HTBI primers were used together with Arm-PCR of CDR3 regions. Using its own MiXCR run on the multiplex PCR reads, TCRdb lists one record per CDR3 protein. The sample has roughly 400,000 distinct CDR3 sequences; under 25% are singletons. The data are from a study of regulatory T cells in long-lasting Graves disease. Sample time point: persistent/refractory GD, antithyroid drugs over 5 years with positive TRAb. PBMCs provided the RNA from which the TCR library was made. Criteria from the American Thyroid Association guidelines were applied to diagnose Graves' disease. Peripheral blood, around 9 milliliters per patient, was collected in EDTA tubes.

Broader study findings: The TCR repertoire of persistent Graves' patients was less diverse than that of newly diagnosed ones.

This clonotype was obtained from a female donor with Graves disease. The chain recombines TRBV19 with TRBJ2-2; tentative D call: TRBD1 (5 bases). The source was peripheral blood mononuclear cells (PBMCs), collected when the disease was refractory, from a patient treated with antithyroid drugs. The CDR3 spells CASSIGQGYTGELFF. In DNA form, the CDR3 reads TGTGCCAGTAGTATAGGTCAGGGCTACACCGGGGAGCTGTTTTTT.